The 6 T cell receptor beta chains below all came from one sample that was sequenced in a study of early T cells in non-severe SARS-CoV-2 infection (dated by TCRdb to the early 2020s). The method behind the library was 5' RACE. The reads were generated on a NextSeq 500. The public reads were reprocessed in TCRdb via fastp at Q25 and MiXCR, keeping in-frame beta chains. Identical CDR3 protein sequences are pooled into one entry, listed with their most common genes and DNA. The sample contains fewer than 120,000 distinct CDR3 sequences, approximately 12% of them found a single time. The ten largest make up 3.5% to 4% of the sample. The sequences come from whole blood, collected at baseline. These receptors came from an adult who was a healthcare worker with PCR-confirmed SARS-CoV-2 infection or an uninfected control (not recorded which).

The chain recombines TRBV7-9 with TRBJ1-1; D gene ambiguous. Germline V CDR1 and CDR2: SEHNR, FQNEAQ (reference sequence). The CDR3 runs 12 residues. V shed 4 bases and J shed 2 bases, with 5 bases lying between them. The CDR3 DNA is TGTGCCAGCAGCTCCATAAACACTGAAGCTTTCTTT. This encodes CASSSINTEAFF.

The rearrangement uses TRBV3-1 and TRBJ1-1; the D gene is possibly TRBD1 (5 bases). Looked up from germline, CDR1 is LGHDT and CDR2 is YNNKEL (reference sequence). Between the trimmed V and J ends, which lost 4 bases and 1 base, there was a span of 19 bases. CDR3 size: 17 residues. The chain's CDR3 is CASSPSRRGPKNTEAFF. CDR3 nucleotide sequence: TGTGCCAGCAGCCCATCGAGGAGGGGCCCCAAGAACACTGAAGCTTTCTTT.

This clonotype showed up just a few times. The V call is TRBV15, the J call TRBJ1-6, with no clear D. V dropped 0 bases and J dropped 10 bases, with 7 bases sitting between them. Germline V gives CDR1 LNHNV, CDR2 YYDKDF (reference sequence). This CDR3 is built from 13 residues. The DNA of the CDR3 is TGTGCCACCAGCAGAGATTTCGGATCACCCCTCCACTTT. It translates to CATSRDFGSPLHF.

This clonotype appeared many times. The chain couples TRBV6-5 to TRBJ1-2; tentatively, D is TRBD1 (6 bases). The V end was cut by 4 bases, the J end by 0 bases, with 9 bases between. This CDR3 is 14 amino acids long. CDR1 and CDR2 from the germline V gene are MNHEY and SVGAGI. Written as DNA, the CDR3 is TGTGCCAGCAGTTTGAGGGACACTAACTATGGCTACACCTTC. As protein: CASSLRDTNYGYTF.

The rearrangement joins TRBV7-3 to TRBJ1-1; no firm D call. The V and J ends lost 3 bases and 5 bases respectively, with 10 bases between them. CDR1 and CDR2 from the germline V gene are SGHTA and FQGTGA. The CDR3 is 13 residues long. The CDR3 protein is CASSFSTITEAFF. Here the CDR3 DNA reads TGTGCCAGCAGCTTCAGCACGATAACTGAAGCTTTCTTT.

CDR3 DNA sequence: TGCGCCAGCAGCGTCGTCCGGGGGGCGATTGAGCAGTTCTTC. This encodes CASSVVRGAIEQFF. V and J are TRBV5-1 and TRBJ2-1; D is possibly TRBD2 (7 bases). CDR3 length: 14 residues. CDR1 is SGHRS and CDR2 is YFSETQ in the germline V gene. The V gene lost 4 bases and the J gene lost 9 bases, with 17 bases spanning the gap.